Given below is one T cell receptor (beta chain) in context. The target antigen is unknown. 60 Vbeta and 13 Jbeta primers were used in PCR. Here immunoSEQ multiplex PCR was the method, and the copy in TCRdb shows in-frame clones only, minus some. The sample yields some 140,000 clones, 65% to 75% seen once. Germline V gives CDR1 MGHRA, CDR2 YSYEKL. The CDR3 contains 14 residues. The ends were cut back, 2 bases at V and 5 bases at J, with 12 bases in the middle. This specimen belongs to a study of cytomegalovirus exposure and HLA in healthy donors. Study observations and caveats: Rarity marked most TCR sequences, yet some public TCRs occurred in many donors. In an earlier analysis, in roughly 580 donors, most V segments appeared productive either ~90% or ~30% of the time. The authors reported that TCR beta sequences could predict HLA-A and HLA-B alleles. These predictions were accurate for most subjects in the first cohort.

Material: PBMCs. The sequence came from a man younger than 30 in good health and CMV-seronegative. This chain connects TRBV4-1 to TRBJ1-2; D is undetermined. DNA of the CDR3: TGCGCCAGCAGCCAATGGTCTGCGGCGTATGGCTACACCTTC. Translation gives CASSQWSAAYGYTF.